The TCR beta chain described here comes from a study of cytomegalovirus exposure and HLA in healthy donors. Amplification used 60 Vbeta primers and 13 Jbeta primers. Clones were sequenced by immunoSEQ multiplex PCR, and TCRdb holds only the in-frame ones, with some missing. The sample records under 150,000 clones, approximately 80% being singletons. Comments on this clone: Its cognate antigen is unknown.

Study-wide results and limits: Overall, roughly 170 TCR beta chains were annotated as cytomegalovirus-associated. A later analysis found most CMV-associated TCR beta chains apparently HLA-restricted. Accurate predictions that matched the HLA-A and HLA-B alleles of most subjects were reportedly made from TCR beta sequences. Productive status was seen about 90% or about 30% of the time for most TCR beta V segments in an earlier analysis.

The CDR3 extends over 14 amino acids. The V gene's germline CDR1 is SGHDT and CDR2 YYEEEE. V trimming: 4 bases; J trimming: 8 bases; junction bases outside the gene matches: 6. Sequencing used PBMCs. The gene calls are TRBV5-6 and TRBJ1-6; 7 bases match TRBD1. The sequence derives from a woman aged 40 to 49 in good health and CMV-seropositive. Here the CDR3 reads CASSRGTADSPLHF. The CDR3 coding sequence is TGTGCCAGCAGCCGGGGGACAGCTGATTCACCCCTCCACTTT.